This T cell receptor beta chain was obtained from a study of T cell responses to AZD1222 COVID-19 vaccine. Some clones are missing from TCRdb's copy, which holds only in-frame ones; the method was immunoSEQ multiplex PCR. The table shows over 110,000 clones, with under 95% occurring only once. Germline CDR1 is MNHEY and CDR2 is SMNVEV (reference sequence). The CDR3 loop spans 15 amino acids. V dropped 5 bases and J dropped 5 bases, with 17 bases sitting between them. This clone showed up just once. As yet, its antigen is unknown. General study findings and limits: None of the repertoires were sampled until the peak T cell response had passed. Rises in breadth and depth of Spike-specific TCRs came after two AZD1222 doses. Females made up more of the donors, who were largely white British, and clonal diversity may have come out too low.

The V call is TRBV27, the J call TRBJ2-3; possible D gene TRBD1, 6 bases. The source was peripheral blood, collected on day 0 of AZD1222 vaccination. The source is an adult in good health. The DNA of the CDR3 is TGTGCCAGCAGTCCCGACACTCAGGGACAAGATACGCAGTATTTT. This sequence encodes CASSPDTQGQDTQYF.